These 18 T cell receptor beta chains were sequenced from one sample in a study of regulatory T cells in long-lasting Graves disease (dated by TCRdb to about 2021). Interpreted using the paper, the time point label stands for: newly diagnosed GD, antithyroid drugs for less than 3 months. For both TCR sequencing and RNA sequencing, RNA was extracted from PBMCs in TRIzol. Libraries were built with multiplex PCR. These reads were obtained on an Illumina HiSeq 4000. iRepertoire HTBI primers and Arm-PCR amplification of CDR3 regions were used to construct TCR beta libraries. Using fastp trimming at Q25 and MiXCR clonotype assembly, TCRdb reanalyzed the public sequencing data and kept in-frame beta chains. Each CDR3 protein appears once, grouped with its most common genes and DNA. This sample holds roughly 530,000 distinct CDR3 sequences; about 15% were observed only once. Around 25% of the sample comes from the top ten.

The same specimen was also included in a second study, on T cells in Graves' hyperthyroidism and ophthalmopathy.

Sequenced material: peripheral blood mononuclear cells (PBMCs), taken at new diagnosis, from a patient treated with antithyroid drugs. These receptors all come from a woman aged 40 to 65 with Graves disease. Donor details come from another sample of the same person, matched by shared clones.

This clonotype was observed a few times. The V call is TRBV30, the J call TRBJ2-7, with D unresolved. The germline gives CDR1 GTSNPN, CDR2 SVGIG (reference sequence). CDR3 length: 13 residues. Deletions cut 8 bases from V and 0 bases from J, with 14 bases between. The CDR3 is CARSADSSYEQYF. CDR3 nucleotides: TGTGCCCGATCGGCAGATTCCTCCTACGAGCAGTACTTC.

The rearrangement joins TRBV24-1 to TRBJ2-1; the D gene could be TRBD1 or TRBD2 (5 bases each). Deletions cut 0 bases from V and 6 bases from J, with 5 bases between. The germline CDR1 and CDR2 sequences are KGHDR and SFDVKD. CDR3 length: 13 residues. In nucleotides, the CDR3 is TGTGCCACCAGTGATTTGGGGACCAATGAGCAGTTCTTC. Translated, it gives CATSDLGTNEQFF.

This clonotype was detected ten times or more. This rearrangement joins TRBV6-2 or TRBV6-3 to TRBJ2-1, with a weak D call TRBD2 (5 bases). Trimming cost V 4 bases and J 15 bases, with 16 bases left between them. Germline values: CDR1 MNHEY, CDR2 SVGEGT. This CDR3 comprises 12 residues. Here the CDR3 reads CASSSPTGSWFF. In DNA form, the CDR3 reads TGTGCCAGCAGTTCTCCAACTGGGAGCTGGTTCTTC.

The chain combines TRBV19 with TRBJ1-4; no reliable D call. Germline CDR1 and CDR2: LNHDA and SQIVND (reference sequence). CDR3 length: 15 amino acids. V lost 1 base, J lost 2 bases, and 8 bases lay in between. CDR3 coding DNA: TGTGCCAGTAGTATAGTAGCGGGGACTAATGAAAAACTGTTTTTT. Protein: CASSIVAGTNEKLFF.

The genes are TRBV12-3 or TRBV12-4 and TRBJ1-1; TRBD1 matches at 9 bases. Losses at the gene ends were 3 bases for V and 9 bases for J; bases not matched to a gene: 5. The CDR3 has 13 amino acids. The DNA for the CDR3 is TGTGCCAGCAGTTTGGGGACAGGGTCCAAAGCTTTCTTT. This codes for CASSLGTGSKAFF.

The rearrangement links TRBV6-1 to TRBJ2-2; D gene uncertain. This CDR3 region has 12 residues. Between the trimmed V and J ends, which lost 4 bases and 6 bases, there was a span of 6 bases. In germline, CDR1 is MNHNS, CDR2 SASEGT. CDR3 residues: CASSVSSGELFF. CDR3 DNA sequence: TGTGCCAGCAGTGTGAGTTCCGGGGAGCTGTTTTTT.

This clonotype was seen a few times. V is TRBV5-5 and J is TRBJ2-5, with D maybe TRBD2 (7 bases). The germline gives CDR1 SGHKS, CDR2 YYEKEE (reference sequence). The CDR3 contains 15 residues. V was clipped by 3 bases and J by 5 bases, with 17 bases between them. The CDR3 protein is CASSSRGGAVETQYF. The DNA for the CDR3 is TGTGCCAGCAGCTCGAGGGGGGGCGCGGTGGAGACCCAGTACTTC.

A few counts support this clonotype. The chain uses TRBV4-1 and TRBJ2-1, with D possibly matching TRBD2 (5 bases). Germline V gene lookup returns CDR1 MGHRA and CDR2 YSYEKL. V dropped 4 bases and J dropped 15 bases, with 16 bases sitting between them. The CDR3 runs to 12 residues. The CDR3 DNA sequence: TGCGCCAGCAGCCCTGGACTTAGGGAGAGGTTCTTC. Its protein product is CASSPGLRERFF.

This clonotype showed up just a few times. The chain combines TRBV20-1 with TRBJ2-3; D might be TRBD2 (5 bases). Per germline, CDR1 DFQATT and CDR2 SNEGSKA (reference sequence). V was clipped by 0 bases and J by 0 bases, with 16 bases between them. This CDR3 has 17 residues. CDR3: CSARDRGYWKSTDTQYF. In nucleotides, the CDR3 is TGCAGTGCTAGAGATCGGGGTTACTGGAAGAGCACAGATACGCAGTATTTT.

This clonotype has just a few counts. The rearrangement uses TRBV5-1 and TRBJ2-2, with 10 bases identical to TRBD1. This CDR3 has 15 amino acids. J gave up 6 bases and V 0 bases, and 2 bases lay outside the gene matches. CDR1 SGHRS and CDR2 YFSETQ come from the germline V gene. CDR3 nucleotide sequence: TGCGCCAGCAGCTTGGTGGGACAGGGGCCCGGGGAGCTGTTTTTT. Its protein is CASSLVGQGPGELFF.

Only a few counts were recorded for this clonotype. The chain uses TRBV19 and TRBJ1-2; tentatively, D is TRBD1 (5 bases). Germline V gene lookup returns CDR1 LNHDA and CDR2 SQIVND (reference sequence). Trimming removed 5 bases from V and 4 bases from J, with 11 bases in between. The CDR3 has 13 residues. The CDR3 DNA reads as TGTGCCAGTAGTCAAAACCAGGGCTATGGCTACACCTTC. It yields the protein CASSQNQGYGYTF.

The J gene is TRBJ1-3, the V gene TRBV30; no firm D call. Germline V lookup: CDR1 GTSNPN, CDR2 SVGIG (reference sequence). The CDR3 length is 15 residues. Trimming removed 2 bases at V and 0 bases at J, with 11 bases between. The CDR3 loop is CAWSTAVASGNTIYF. The CDR3 nucleotides are TGTGCCTGGAGTACGGCCGTCGCCTCTGGAAACACCATATATTTT. The entire variable domain, with the rest obtained from reference TRBV30 and TRBJ1-3, is as follows: SQTIHQWPATLVQPVGSPLSLECTVEGTSNPNLYWYRQAAGRGLQLLFYSVGIGQISSEVPQNLSASRPQDRQFILSSKKLLLSDSGFYLCAWSTAVASGNTIYFGEGSWLTVV.

This clonotype came up many times. The genes are TRBV2 and TRBJ2-1; TRBD1 is a possible D gene (6 bases). The CDR3 sequence is 13 residues long. Trimming cost V 7 bases and J 9 bases, with 16 bases left between them. Germline lookup yields CDR1 SNHLY and CDR2 FYNNEI. The CDR3 DNA follows: TGTGCCAGCACCGCGGTGGACAGCCGTGAGCAGTTCTTC. Translation: CASTAVDSREQFF. The full variable domain, rest sourced from reference TRBV2 and TRBJ2-1, is EPEVTQTPSHQVTQMGQEVILRCVPISNHLYFYWYRQILGQKVEFLVSFYNNEISEKSEIFDDQFSVERPDGSNFTLKIRSTKLEDSAMYFCASTAVDSREQFFGPGTRLTVL.

This clonotype was picked up many times. This rearrangement joins TRBV28 to TRBJ1-2; TRBD1 is a possible D gene (5 bases). Germline CDR1 reads MDHEN; CDR2 reads SYDVKM. Trimming cost V 6 bases and J 4 bases, with 15 bases left between them. The CDR3 covers 14 residues. The chain's CDR3 is CASSLEGGTYGYTF. Written as DNA, the CDR3 is TGTGCCAGCAGCCTTGAGGGAGGGACCTATGGCTACACCTTC.

Remarks on this clonotype: It may be a read error: a sequence one base away is much more abundant. The chain combines TRBV6-5 with TRBJ2-1; D unresolved. Trimming took off 0 bases at V and 10 bases at J, with 16 bases between the two ends. Per germline, CDR1 MNHEY and CDR2 SVGAGI. The CDR3 loop spans 15 amino acids. CDR3 bases: TGTGCCAGCAGTTACTCCAGGTCCCAAGCGCGGGAGCAGTTCTTC. Translated: CASSYSRSQAREQFF.

This chain connects TRBV5-6 to TRBJ1-5; possibly TRBD1 for D (5 bases). Trimming shortened V by 0 bases and J by 9 bases, and 13 bases separated the two germline ends. Germline V gene sequence: CDR1 SGHDT, CDR2 YYEEEE. This CDR3 region has 14 residues. The CDR3 DNA follows: TGTGCCAGCAGCTTGGAAGGGGCGTCGGGGCCCCAGCATTTT. Encoded protein: CASSLEGASGPQHF. The full variable domain, completed using reference TRBV5-6 and TRBJ1-5, is DAGVTQSPTHLIKTRGQQVTLRCSPKSGHDTVSWYQQALGQGPQFIFQYYEEEERQRGNFPDRFSGHQFPNYSSELNVNALLLGDSALYLCASSLEGASGPQHFGDGTRLSIL.

This clonotype was seen only a few times. The chain recombines TRBV5-1 with TRBJ1-1; the D is unclear. V was cut by 0 bases and J by 9 bases, with 12 bases left in between. CDR3 size: 13 residues. CDR1 SGHRS and CDR2 YFSETQ come from the germline V gene. CDR3 amino acids: CASSLVSENKAFF. Written as DNA, the CDR3 is TGCGCCAGCAGCTTGGTGTCGGAAAACAAAGCTTTCTTT.

Many counts were recorded for this clonotype. The chain joins TRBV20-1 to TRBJ2-7, with D possibly TRBD2 on 6 matching bases. Trimming cost V 3 bases and J 10 bases, with 16 bases left between them. Germline lookup yields CDR1 DFQATT and CDR2 SNEGSKA (reference sequence). CDR3 length: 12 residues. CDR3 bases: TGCAGTGCTAGGCTTGGACTACCGGATCAGTACTTC. Translation gives CSARLGLPDQYF.